This T cell receptor (beta chain) was observed in a study of blood T cell repertoires in COVID-19. The V and J ends lost 2 bases and 5 bases, in that order; junction bases with no gene match: 11. This CDR3 is 17 amino acids long. CDR1 is SGHNT, CDR2 YYREEE, per germline (reference sequence). Original analysis: By means of reference gene primer amplification, nucleated cell counts were estimated. Libraries were prepared by immunoSEQ multiplex PCR; TCRdb keeps only in-frame clonotypes and omits some of them. The V and J calls and clone size come from that table; D and trimming were worked out from the DNA. The repertoire holds approximately 300,000 clones, 88% seen once, with 10% to 12% in the top ten.

This receptor was taken from a woman aged 25-40 years with COVID-19, enrolled during active disease. The sequenced material came from peripheral blood. The chain recombines TRBV5-4 with TRBJ2-3; 10 nucleotides align to TRBD2. The DNA for the CDR3 is TGTGCCAGCAGCTTCCCCTCAAGCGGGAGGGTTAAAGATACGCAGTATTTT. As protein: CASSFPSSGRVKDTQYF.